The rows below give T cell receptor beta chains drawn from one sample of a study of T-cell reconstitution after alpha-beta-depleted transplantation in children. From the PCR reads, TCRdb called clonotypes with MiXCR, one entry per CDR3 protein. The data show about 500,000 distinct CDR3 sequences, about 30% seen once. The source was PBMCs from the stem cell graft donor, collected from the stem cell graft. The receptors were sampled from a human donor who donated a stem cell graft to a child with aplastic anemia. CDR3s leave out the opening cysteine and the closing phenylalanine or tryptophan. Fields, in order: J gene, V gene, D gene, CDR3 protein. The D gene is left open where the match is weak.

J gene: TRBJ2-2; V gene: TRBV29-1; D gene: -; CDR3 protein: SSQRGSGELF
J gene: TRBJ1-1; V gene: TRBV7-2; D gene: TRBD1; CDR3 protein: ASSSGQGPEAF
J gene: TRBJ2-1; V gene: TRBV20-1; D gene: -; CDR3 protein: SAPRWSTGDEQF
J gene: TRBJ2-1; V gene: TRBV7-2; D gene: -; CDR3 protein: ASSSGQPGNNEQF
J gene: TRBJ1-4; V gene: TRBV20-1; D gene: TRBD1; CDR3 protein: SASLDRASEKLF
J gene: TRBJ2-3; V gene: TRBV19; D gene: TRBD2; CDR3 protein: ASSIPVPGLAGGPGDTQY
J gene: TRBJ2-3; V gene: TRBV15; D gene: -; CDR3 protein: ATSRPVGVRTDTQY
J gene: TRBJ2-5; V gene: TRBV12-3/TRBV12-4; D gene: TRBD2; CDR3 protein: ASSFGLAGRETQY
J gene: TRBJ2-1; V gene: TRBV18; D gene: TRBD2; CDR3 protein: ASSPLTSGSVYNEQF
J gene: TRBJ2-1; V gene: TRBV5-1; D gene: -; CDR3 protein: ASSGTLSTNEQF
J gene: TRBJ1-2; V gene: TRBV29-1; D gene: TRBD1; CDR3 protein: SAAGTDYGYT
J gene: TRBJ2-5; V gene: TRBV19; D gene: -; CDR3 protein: ASSNTGEYPETQY
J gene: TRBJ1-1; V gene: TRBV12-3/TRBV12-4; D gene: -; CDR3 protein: ASIIETNTEAF
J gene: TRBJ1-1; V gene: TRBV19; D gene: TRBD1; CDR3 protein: ASRRDRGNTEAF
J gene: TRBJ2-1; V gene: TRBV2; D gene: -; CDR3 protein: ASTQVGGVSYNEQF
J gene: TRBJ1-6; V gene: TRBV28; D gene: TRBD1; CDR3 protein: ASGTVLYNSPLH
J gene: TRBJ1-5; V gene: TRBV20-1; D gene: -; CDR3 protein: SARAQLERDQPQH
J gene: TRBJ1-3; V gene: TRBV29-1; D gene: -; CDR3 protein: SVSLGHGAGNTIY
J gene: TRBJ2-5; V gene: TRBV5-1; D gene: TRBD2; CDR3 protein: ASSLRTSGNQETQY
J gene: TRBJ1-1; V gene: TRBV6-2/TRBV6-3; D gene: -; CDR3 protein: ASSHGADGGTEAF
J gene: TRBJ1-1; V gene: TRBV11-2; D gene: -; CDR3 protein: ASSLWGGDTESF
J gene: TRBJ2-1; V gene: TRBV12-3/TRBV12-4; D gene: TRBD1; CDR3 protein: ASSPTQGQSSYNEQF
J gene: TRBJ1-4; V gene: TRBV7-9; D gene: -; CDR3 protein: ASSLAAGQPNEKLF
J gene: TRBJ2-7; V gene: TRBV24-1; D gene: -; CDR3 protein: ATSDFPGEQY
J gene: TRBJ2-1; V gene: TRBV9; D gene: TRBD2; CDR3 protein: ASSASLAGEWEQF
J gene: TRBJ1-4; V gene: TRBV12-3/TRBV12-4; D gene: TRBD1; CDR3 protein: ASGTATNEKLF
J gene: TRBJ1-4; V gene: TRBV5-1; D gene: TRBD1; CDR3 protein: ASSEGTELNEKLF
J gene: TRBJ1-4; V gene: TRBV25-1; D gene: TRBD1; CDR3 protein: ASSVSGTGNEKLF
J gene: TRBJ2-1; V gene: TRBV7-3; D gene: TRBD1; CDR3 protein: ASSTGQGYNEQF
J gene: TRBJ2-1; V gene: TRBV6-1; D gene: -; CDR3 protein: ASSRGWGSDEQF
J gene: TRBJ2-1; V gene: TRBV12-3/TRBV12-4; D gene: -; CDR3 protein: ASSSTLWAYNEQF
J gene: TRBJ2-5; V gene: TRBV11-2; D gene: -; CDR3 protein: ASSLSLRAETQY
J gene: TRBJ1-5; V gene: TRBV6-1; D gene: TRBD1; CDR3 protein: ASSPGTGGGNQPQH
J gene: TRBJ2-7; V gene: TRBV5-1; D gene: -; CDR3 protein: ASSLIEGSYEQY
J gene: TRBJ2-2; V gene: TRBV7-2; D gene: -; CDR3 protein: ASSFNFSPNTGELF
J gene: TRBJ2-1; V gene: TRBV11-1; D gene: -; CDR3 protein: ASSPRTSSSYNEQF
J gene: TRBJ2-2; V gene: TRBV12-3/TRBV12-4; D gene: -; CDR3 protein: ASSPKTWGTGELF
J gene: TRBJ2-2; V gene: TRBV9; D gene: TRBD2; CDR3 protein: ASSETSGSNTGELF
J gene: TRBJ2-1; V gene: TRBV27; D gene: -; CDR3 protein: ASSQGGEGRYNEQF
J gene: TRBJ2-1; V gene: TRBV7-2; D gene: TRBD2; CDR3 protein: ASSRLAGGNNEQF
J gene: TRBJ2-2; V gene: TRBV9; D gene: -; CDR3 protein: ASSLDRGGGTGELF
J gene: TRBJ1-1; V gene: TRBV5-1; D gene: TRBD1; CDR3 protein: ASSSQGVQNTEAF
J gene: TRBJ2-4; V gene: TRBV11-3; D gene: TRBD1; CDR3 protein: ASSSRQGLAKNIQY
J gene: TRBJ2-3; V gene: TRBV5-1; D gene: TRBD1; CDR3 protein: ASGEGAMIDTQY
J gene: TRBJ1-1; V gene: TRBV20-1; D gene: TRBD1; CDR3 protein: SARDQGDRAF
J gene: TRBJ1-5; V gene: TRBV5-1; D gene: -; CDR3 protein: ASSPSGGENQPQH